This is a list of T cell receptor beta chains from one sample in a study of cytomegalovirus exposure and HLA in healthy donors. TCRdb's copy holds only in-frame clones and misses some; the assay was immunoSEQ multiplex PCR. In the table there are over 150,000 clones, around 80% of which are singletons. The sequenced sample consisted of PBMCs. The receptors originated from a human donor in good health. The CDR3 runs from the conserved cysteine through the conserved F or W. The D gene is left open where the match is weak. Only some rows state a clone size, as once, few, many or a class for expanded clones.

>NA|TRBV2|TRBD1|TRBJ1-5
TGTGCCAGCAGTGAATCGAGGGGGCATCAGCCCCAGCATTTT
CASSESRGHQPQHF
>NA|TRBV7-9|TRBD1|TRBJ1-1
TGTGCCAGCAGTTTTGGACAGGGCACTGAAGCTTTCTTT
CASSFGQGTEAFF
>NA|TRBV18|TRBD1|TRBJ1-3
TGTGCCAGCTCACCACCTTTGGCAGGGGGCCTCCAGAACCGAAACACCATATATTTT
CASSPPLAGGLQNRNTIYF
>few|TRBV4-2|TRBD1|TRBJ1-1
TGTGCCAGCTCCCCTTCGGACAGGGCGAACACTGAAGCTTTCTTT
CASSPSDRANTEAFF
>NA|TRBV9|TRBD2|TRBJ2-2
TGTGCCAGCAGCCCTAGGGACTACGCGAACACCGGGGAGCTGTTTTTT
CASSPRDYANTGELFF
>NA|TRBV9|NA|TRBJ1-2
TGTGCCAGCAGCGTAGTACAGGAACCTAACTATGGCTACACCTTC
CASSVVQEPNYGYTF
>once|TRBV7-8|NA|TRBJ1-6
TGTGCCAGCAGCTTAGGAATCGGGCCCCTCCACTTT
CASSLGIGPLHF
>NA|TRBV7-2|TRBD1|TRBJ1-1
TGTGCCAGCAGGGCCCGGGACAGCTCGTTTCAGAACACTGAAGCTTTCTTT
CASRARDSSFQNTEAFF
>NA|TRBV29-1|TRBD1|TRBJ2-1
TGCAGCGTAAGGGGGACAGGCGAAATTTACAATGAGCAGTTCTTC
CSVRGTGEIYNEQFF
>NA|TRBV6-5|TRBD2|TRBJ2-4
TGTGCCAGCAGTTATAGCGGGGGGGCCGCCAAAAACATTCAGTACTTC
CASSYSGGAAKNIQYF
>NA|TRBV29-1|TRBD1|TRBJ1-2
TGCAGCGTTGATAAACAGGGGGGTGATGGCTACACCTTC
CSVDKQGGDGYTF
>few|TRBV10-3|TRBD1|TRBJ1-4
TGTGCCATCAGTGACTCGGGACAGGGGAATGAAAAACTGTTTTTT
CAISDSGQGNEKLFF
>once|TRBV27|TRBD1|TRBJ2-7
TGTGCCAGTGCTACAGGGGGCGGTCTTTTCGACGAGCAGTACTTC
CASATGGGLFDEQYF
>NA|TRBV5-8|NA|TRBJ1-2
TGTGCCAGCAGCTTGTGGGACACCTATGGCTACACCTTC
CASSLWDTYGYTF
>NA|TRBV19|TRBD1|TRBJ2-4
TGTGCCAGTAGTAGTACAGGGGGCGCCGTAGACATTCAGTACTTC
CASSSTGGAVDIQYF
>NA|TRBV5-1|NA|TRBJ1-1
TGCGCCAGCAGCCCAGGGGTGAACACTGAAGCTTTCTTT
CASSPGVNTEAFF
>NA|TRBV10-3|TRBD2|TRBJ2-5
TGTGCCATCAGGGGGACGGGGGGTTCGGTCGTGTACTTC
CAIRGTGGSVVYF
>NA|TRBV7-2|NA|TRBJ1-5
TGTGCCAGCAGCTTAGAGGCAGGGTACGGTCAGCCCCAGCATTTT
CASSLEAGYGQPQHF
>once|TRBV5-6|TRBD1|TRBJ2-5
TGTGCCAGCAGCCCTGGGACAGGGGTGCTACAAGAGACCCAGTACTTC
CASSPGTGVLQETQYF
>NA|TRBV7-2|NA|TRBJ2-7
TGTGCCAGCAGCTTAGGAGGTGGGTCCCAACCCCGCGAGCAGTACTTC
CASSLGGGSQPREQYF
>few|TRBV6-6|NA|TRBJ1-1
TGTGCCAGCAGCTACAGTGAGGGTAACACTGAAGCTTTCTTT
CASSYSEGNTEAFF
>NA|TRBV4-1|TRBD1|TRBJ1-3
TGCGCCAGCAGCCAAGTTCAAGGGGGCACTGGAAACACCATATATTTT
CASSQVQGGTGNTIYF
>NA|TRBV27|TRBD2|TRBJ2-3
TGTGCCAGCAGTTCAGGACTAGCGGACACAGATACGCAGTATTTT
CASSSGLADTDTQYF
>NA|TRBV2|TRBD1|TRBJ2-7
TGTGCCAGCATAATGGCAGGGGGCTACGAGCAGTACTTC
CASIMAGGYEQYF
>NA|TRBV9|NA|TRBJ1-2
TGTGCCAGCCGATCGGGCAGGGGAGACTATGGCTACACCTTC
CASRSGRGDYGYTF
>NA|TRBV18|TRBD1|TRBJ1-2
TGTGCCAGCTCACCATTGGGACGGGGACAGGGTCCCCCTAGAGGAGGCTACACCTTC
CASSPLGRGQGPPRGGYTF
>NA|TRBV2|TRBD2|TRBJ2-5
TGTGCCAGCAGTGGGACGGGGGGGCTAGAGACCCAGTACTTC
CASSGTGGLETQYF
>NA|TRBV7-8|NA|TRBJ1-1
TGTGCCAGCAGCGAGTACAGGGTTATGAACACTGAAGCTTTCTTT
CASSEYRVMNTEAFF
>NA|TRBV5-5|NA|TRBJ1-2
TGTGCCAGCAGCTACCGGAGGGAGGGCTACACCTTC
CASSYRREGYTF
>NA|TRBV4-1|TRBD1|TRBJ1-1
TGCGCCAGAGTCCCCAAAATCCGACAGGGGGTCAGGGGGAACACTGAAGCTTTCTTT
CARVPKIRQGVRGNTEAFF
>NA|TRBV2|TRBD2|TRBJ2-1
TGTGCCAGCGGGCGGGGGAGTACCTACAATGAGCAGTTCTTC
CASGRGSTYNEQFF
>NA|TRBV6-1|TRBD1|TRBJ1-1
TGTGCCAGCAGACCTACAGGGGACACTGAAGCTTTCTTT
CASRPTGDTEAFF
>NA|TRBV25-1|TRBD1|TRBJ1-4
TGTGCCAGCAGTGCCACAGGGGCCGATAATGAAAAACTGTTTTTT
CASSATGADNEKLFF
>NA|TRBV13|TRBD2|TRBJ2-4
TGTGCCAGCAGCTCAGCGGGGGGGCGAGACGGGGCGGCCAAAAACATTCAGTACTTC
CASSSAGGRDGAAKNIQYF
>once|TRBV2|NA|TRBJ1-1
TGTGCCAGCAGTGAAGCGCGGGGGGGAAACACTGAAGCTTTCTTT
CASSEARGGNTEAFF
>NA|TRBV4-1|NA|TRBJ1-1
TGCGCCAGCAGCCAGATTCCGGGGAACACTGAAGCTTTCTTT
CASSQIPGNTEAFF
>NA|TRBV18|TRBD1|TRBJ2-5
TGTGCCAGCTCACCCCGGGACAGGGGTACCCGGGAGACCCAGTACTTC
CASSPRDRGTRETQYF
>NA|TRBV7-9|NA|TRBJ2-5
TGTGCCAGCAGCTTGGAACAGTTTGGGGAGACCCAGTACTTC
CASSLEQFGETQYF
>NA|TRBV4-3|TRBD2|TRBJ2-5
TGCGCCAGCAGCCAAGGGGGGGGGTCTCCAGGAGGAGAGACCCAGTACTTC
CASSQGGGSPGGETQYF
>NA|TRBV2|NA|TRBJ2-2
TGTGCCAGCCAGAGGGCGTCTAACACCGGGGAGCTGTTTTTT
CASQRASNTGELFF
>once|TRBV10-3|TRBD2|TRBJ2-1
TGTGCCATCAGTGAGTCTCGTATCGGACTAGCCTACAATGAGCAGTTCTTC
CAISESRIGLAYNEQFF
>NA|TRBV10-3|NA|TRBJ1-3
TGTGCCATCAGTGAGTCGGGGAGAGGCAAGACTGGAAACACCATATATTTT
CAISESGRGKTGNTIYF
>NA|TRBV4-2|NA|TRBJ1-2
TGTGCCAGCAGCCAAGATTCTGGAGGAAACTACACCTTC
CASSQDSGGNYTF
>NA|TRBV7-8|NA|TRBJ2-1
TGTGCCAGCAGCTTCGAGAGCTCCTACAATGAGCAGTTCTTC
CASSFESSYNEQFF
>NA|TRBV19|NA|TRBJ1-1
TGTGCCAGTAGTATAGGTGGGGGGGGGAACGCTGAAGCTTTCTTT
CASSIGGGGNAEAFF
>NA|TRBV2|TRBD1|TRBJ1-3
TGTGCCAGCAAGCAAACAGGGGTCTCTGGAAACACCATATATTTT
CASKQTGVSGNTIYF
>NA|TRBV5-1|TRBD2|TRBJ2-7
TGCGCCAGCAGCTTGACTAGCGGGGGGGCCGGAGAGCAGTACTTC
CASSLTSGGAGEQYF
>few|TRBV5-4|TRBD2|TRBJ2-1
TGTGCCAGCAGCTCTAGCGGGAGCTCCTACAATGAGCAGTTCTTC
CASSSSGSSYNEQFF
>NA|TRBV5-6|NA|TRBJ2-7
TGTGCCAGCAGCCTCAGGAGGGCCTACGAGCAGTACTTC
CASSLRRAYEQYF
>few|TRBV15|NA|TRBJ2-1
TGTGCCACCAGCAGAGTGGACAGCTACAATGAGCAGTTCTTC
CATSRVDSYNEQFF
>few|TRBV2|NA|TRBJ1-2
TGTGCCTGTGTGGCCTCCTATGGCTACACCTTC
CACVASYGYTF
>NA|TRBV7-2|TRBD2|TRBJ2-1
TGTGCCAGCAGCCTTCATAGCGGGGGATCCTACAATGAGCAGTTCTTC
CASSLHSGGSYNEQFF
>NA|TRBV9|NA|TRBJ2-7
TGTGCCAGCAGCTCCACTTCCTACGAGCAGTACTTC
CASSSTSYEQYF
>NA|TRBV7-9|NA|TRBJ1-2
TGTGCCAGCAGCCCTTATGACAGCTATGGCTACACCTTC
CASSPYDSYGYTF
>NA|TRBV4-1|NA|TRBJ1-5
TGCGCCAGCAGCCAAGCTCCCCAAGGCGGGTTGAATCAGCCCCAGCATTTT
CASSQAPQGGLNQPQHF
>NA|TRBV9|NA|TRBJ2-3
TGTGCCAGCAGCGCGACGCCCAGGGTCAATAGCACAGATACGCAGTATTTT
CASSATPRVNSTDTQYF
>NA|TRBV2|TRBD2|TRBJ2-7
TGTGCCAGCAGTGCGTTGGGGACTAGCGGGGCCTACGAGCAGTACTTC
CASSALGTSGAYEQYF